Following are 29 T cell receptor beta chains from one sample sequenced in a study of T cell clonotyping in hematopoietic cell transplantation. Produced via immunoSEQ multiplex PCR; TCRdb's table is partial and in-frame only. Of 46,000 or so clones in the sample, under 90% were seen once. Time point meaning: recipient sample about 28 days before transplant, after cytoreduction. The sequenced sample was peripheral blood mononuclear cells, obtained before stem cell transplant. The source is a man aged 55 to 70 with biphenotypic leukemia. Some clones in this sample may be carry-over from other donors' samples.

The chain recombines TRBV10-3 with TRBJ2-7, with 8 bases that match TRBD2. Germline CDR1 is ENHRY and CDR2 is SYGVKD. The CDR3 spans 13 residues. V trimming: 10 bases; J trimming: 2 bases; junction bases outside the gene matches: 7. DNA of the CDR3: TGTGCCACGGAAGCGGGAGAGGCCTACGAGCAGTACTTC. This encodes CATEAGEAYEQYF.

CDR3 amino acids: CASWAGPAYEQYF. CDR3 in DNA: TGTGCCAGCTGGGCCGGGCCTGCCTACGAGCAGTACTTC. The chain joins TRBV28 to TRBJ2-7; unclear D gene. Germline-derived CDR1 and CDR2 are MDHEN and SYDVKM. The CDR3 runs to 13 residues. Trimming cost V 8 bases and J 2 bases, with 13 bases left between them.

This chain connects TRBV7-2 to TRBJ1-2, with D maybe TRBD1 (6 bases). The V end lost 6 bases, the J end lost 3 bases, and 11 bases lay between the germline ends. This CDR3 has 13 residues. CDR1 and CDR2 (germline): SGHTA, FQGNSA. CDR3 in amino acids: CASSSQGYYGYTF. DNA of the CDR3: TGTGCCAGCAGTTCCCAGGGGTACTATGGCTACACCTTC.

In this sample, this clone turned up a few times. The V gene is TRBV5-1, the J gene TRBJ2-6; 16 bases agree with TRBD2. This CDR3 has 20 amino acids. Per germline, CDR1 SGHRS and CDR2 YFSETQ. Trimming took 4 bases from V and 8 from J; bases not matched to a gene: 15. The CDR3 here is CASSGTSGRGASIGPNVLTF. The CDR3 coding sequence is TGCGCCAGCAGCGGGACTAGCGGGAGGGGGGCATCGATCGGGCCCAACGTCCTGACTTTC.

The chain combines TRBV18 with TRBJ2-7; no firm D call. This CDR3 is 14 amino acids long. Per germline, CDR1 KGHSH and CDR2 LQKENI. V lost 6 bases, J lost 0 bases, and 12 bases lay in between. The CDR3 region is CASSPSLSSYEQYF. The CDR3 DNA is TGTGCCAGCTCCCCAAGTTTGAGCTCCTACGAGCAGTACTTC.

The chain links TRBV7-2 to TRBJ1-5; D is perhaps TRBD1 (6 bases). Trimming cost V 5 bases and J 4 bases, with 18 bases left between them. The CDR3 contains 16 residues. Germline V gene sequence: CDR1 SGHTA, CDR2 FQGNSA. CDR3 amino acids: CASSPWTASSNQPQHF. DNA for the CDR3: TGTGCCAGCAGCCCTTGGACAGCTTCATCGAATCAGCCCCAGCATTTT.

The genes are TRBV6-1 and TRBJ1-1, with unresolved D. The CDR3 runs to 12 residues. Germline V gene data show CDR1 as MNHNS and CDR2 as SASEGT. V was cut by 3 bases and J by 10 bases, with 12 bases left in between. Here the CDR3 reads CASSDLYGLAFF. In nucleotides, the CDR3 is TGTGCCAGCAGTGATCTTTATGGATTAGCTTTCTTT.

The CDR3 DNA reads as TGTGCCAGTAGTCTCGGCAGGAGCTCCTACGAGCAGTACTTC. It codes for CASSLGRSSYEQYF. The gene calls are TRBV19 and TRBJ2-7; D remains unclear. The V end lost 5 bases, the J end lost 0 bases, and 11 bases lay between the germline ends. Per the germline V gene, CDR1 is LNHDA and CDR2 is SQIVND (reference sequence). CDR3 length equals 14 residues.

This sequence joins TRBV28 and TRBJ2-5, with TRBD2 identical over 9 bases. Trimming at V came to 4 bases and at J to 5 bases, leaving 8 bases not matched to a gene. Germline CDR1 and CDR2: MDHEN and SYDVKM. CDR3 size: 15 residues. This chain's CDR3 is CASSSRTSVRETQYF. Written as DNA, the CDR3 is TGTGCCAGCAGTTCCCGGACTAGCGTTAGGGAGACCCAGTACTTC.

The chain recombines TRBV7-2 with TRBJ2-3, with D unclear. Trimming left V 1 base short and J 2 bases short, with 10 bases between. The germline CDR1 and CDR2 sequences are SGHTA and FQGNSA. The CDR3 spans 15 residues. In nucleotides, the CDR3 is TGTGCCAGCAGCTTAGTGGCCTTCATCACAGATACGCAGTATTTT. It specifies CASSLVAFITDTQYF.

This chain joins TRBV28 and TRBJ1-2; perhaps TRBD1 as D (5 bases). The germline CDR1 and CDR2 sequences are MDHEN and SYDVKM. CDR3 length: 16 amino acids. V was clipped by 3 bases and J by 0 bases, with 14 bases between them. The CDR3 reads CASSFRPGAANYGYTF. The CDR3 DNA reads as TGTGCCAGCAGTTTCCGACCCGGGGCAGCTAACTATGGCTACACCTTC.

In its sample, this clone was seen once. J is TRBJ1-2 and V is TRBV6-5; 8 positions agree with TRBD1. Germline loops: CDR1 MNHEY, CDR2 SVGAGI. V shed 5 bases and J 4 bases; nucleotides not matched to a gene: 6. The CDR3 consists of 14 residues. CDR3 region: CASSQDREGYGYTF. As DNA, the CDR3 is TGTGCCAGCAGTCAGGACAGGGAGGGCTATGGCTACACCTTC.

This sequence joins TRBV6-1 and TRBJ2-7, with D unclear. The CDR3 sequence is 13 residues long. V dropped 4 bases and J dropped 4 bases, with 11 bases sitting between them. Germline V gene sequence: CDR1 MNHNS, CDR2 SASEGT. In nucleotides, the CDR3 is TGTGCCAGCAGTGTCGGCAGACATTACGAGCAGTACTTC. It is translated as CASSVGRHYEQYF.

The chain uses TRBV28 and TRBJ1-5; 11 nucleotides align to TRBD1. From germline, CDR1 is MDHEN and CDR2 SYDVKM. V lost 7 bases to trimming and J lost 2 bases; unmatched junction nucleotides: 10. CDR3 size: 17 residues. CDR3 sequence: CASNGQGAYDRNQPQHF. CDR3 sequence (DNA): TGTGCCAGCAACGGACAGGGGGCATACGATCGCAATCAGCCCCAGCATTTT. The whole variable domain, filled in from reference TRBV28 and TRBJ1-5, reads DVKVTQSSRYLVKRTGEKVFLECVQDMDHENMFWYRQDPGLGLRLIYFSYDVKMKEKGDIPEGYSVSREKKERFSLILESASTNQTSMYLCASNGQGAYDRNQPQHFGDGTRLSIL.

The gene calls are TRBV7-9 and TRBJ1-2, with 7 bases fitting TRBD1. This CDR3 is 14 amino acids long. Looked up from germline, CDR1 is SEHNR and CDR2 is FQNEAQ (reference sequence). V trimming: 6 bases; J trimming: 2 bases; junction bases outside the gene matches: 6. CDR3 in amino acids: CASRLLQGNYGYTF. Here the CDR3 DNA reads TGTGCCAGCAGACTTCTACAGGGGAACTATGGCTACACCTTC.

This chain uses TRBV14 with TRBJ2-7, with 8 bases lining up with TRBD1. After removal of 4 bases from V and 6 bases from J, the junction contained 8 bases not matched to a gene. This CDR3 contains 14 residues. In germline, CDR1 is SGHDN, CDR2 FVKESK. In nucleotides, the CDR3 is TGTGCCAGCAGCCTGATAGACAGGGGAGGCGAGCAGTACTTC. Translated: CASSLIDRGGEQYF.

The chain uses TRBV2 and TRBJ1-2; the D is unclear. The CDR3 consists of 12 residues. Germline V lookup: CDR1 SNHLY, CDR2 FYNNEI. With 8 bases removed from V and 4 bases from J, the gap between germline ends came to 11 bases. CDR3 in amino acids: CASSLQVYGYTF. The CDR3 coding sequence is TGTGCCAGCTCCCTGCAGGTCTATGGCTACACCTTC.

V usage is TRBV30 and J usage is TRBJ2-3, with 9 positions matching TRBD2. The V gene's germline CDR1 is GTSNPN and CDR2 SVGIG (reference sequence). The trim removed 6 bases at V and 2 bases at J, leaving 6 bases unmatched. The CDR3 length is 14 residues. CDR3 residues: CACSPGLATDTQYF. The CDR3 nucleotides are TGTGCCTGTTCACCGGGACTAGCCACAGATACGCAGTATTTT.

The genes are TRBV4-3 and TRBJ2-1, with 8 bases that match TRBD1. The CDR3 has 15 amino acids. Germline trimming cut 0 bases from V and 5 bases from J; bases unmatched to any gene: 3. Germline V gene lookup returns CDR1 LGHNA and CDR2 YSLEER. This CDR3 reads CASSQDTGGNNEQFF. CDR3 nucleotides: TGCGCCAGCAGCCAAGACACAGGGGGTAACAATGAGCAGTTCTTC.

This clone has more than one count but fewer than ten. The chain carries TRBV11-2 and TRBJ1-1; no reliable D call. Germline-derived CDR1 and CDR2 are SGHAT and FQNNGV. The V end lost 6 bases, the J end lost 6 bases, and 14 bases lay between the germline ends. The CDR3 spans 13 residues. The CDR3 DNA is TGTGCCAGCAGTTATGGGCCTTCCTCTGAAGCTTTCTTT. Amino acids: CASSYGPSSEAFF.

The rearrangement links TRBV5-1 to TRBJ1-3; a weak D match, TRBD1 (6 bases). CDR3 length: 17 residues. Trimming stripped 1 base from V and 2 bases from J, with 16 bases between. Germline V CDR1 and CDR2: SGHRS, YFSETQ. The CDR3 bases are TGCGCCAGCAGCTTGTGGGGAGCAGGGGATACTGGAAACACCATATATTTT. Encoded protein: CASSLWGAGDTGNTIYF.

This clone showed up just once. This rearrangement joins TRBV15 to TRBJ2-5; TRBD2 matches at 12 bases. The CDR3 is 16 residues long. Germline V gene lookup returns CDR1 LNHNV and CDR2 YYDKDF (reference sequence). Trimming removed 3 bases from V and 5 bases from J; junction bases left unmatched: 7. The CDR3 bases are TGTGCCACCAGCAGGGGAACTAGCGGGAGGTCGGAGACCCAGTACTTC. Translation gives CATSRGTSGRSETQYF.

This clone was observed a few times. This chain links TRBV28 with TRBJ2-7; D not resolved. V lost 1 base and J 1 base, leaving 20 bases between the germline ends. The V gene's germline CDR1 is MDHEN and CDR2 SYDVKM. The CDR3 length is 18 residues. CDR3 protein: CASSLSPGLGALSYEQYF. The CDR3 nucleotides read TGTGCCAGCAGTTTATCCCCCGGGCTCGGAGCGCTATCCTACGAGCAGTACTTC.

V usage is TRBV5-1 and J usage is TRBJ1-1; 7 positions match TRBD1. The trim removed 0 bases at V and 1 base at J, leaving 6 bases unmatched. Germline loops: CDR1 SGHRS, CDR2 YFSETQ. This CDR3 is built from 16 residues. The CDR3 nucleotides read TGCGCCAGCAGCTTGGCCTGGGACAGTGGGAACACTGAAGCTTTCTTT. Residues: CASSLAWDSGNTEAFF.

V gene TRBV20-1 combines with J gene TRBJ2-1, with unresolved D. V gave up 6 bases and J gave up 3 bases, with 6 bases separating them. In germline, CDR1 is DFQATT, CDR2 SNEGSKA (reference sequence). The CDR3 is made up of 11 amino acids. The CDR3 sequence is CSAEHYNEQFF. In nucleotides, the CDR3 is TGCAGTGCCGAACACTACAATGAGCAGTTCTTC.

The CDR3 loop reads CASSLASHNYGYTF. The CDR3 DNA is TGTGCCAGCAGCTTAGCGTCCCACAACTATGGCTACACCTTC. The rearrangement uses TRBV7-2 and TRBJ1-2; D remains unclear. Trimming took 0 bases from V and 2 from J, leaving 7 bases between them. The germline V gene has CDR1 SGHTA and CDR2 FQGNSA. The CDR3 consists of 14 residues.

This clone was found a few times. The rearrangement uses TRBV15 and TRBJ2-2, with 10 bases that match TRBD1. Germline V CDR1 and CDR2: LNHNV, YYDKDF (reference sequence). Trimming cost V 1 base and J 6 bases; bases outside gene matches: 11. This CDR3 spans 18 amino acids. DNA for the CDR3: TGTGCCACCAGCAGAGGGGGGACAGGGGCGATCAGGGCCGGGGAGCTGTTTTTT. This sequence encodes CATSRGGTGAIRAGELFF.

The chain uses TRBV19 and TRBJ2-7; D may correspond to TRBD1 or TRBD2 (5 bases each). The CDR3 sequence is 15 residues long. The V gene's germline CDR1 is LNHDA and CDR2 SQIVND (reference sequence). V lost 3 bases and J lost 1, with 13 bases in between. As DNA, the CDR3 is TGTGCCAGTAGTATCGGGGACGGTTGGTCCTACGAGCAGTACTTC. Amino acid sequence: CASSIGDGWSYEQYF.

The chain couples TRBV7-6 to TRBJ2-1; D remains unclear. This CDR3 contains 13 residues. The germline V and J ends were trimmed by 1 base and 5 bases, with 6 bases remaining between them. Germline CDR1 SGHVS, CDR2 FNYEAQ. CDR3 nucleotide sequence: TGTGCCAGCAGCTTAGGACCAAACAATGAGCAGTTCTTC. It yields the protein CASSLGPNNEQFF.